A single sample gave rise to the 23 T cell receptor beta chains below, sequenced in a study of T cells in Graves' hyperthyroidism and ophthalmopathy (dated by TCRdb to about 2019). The library was made by multiplex PCR. Data came from an Illumina HiSeq 2000. TCR beta CDR3 regions were amplified from RNA transcripts. The TCR CDR3 was subjected to a first round of RT-PCR using the HTBI primer set and the Qiagen OneStep RT-PCR kit. TCRdb reworked the public reads: Q25 trimming with fastp, MiXCR clone assembly, productive beta chains retained. Rows matching on CDR3 protein sequence are summarized as one entry with the most common DNA and genes. The sample profile shows about 760,000 distinct CDR3 sequences; approximately 36% of them were found once. The ten largest clones add up to roughly 30% of the sample. Material: blood. The receptor source for this set is a woman between 40 and 55 years old with Graves' hyperthyroidism.

Worth noting for this clonotype: A single base separates this from a much larger clone, so it may be a read error. The chain uses TRBV10-1 and TRBJ2-7, with D tentatively TRBD1 (5 bases). Germline CDR1 is WNHNN and CDR2 is SYGVQD (reference sequence). The V end lost 0 bases, the J end lost 5 bases, and 11 bases lay between the germline ends. The CDR3 has 14 amino acids. The CDR3 region is CASSESGRAHEQYF. The CDR3 DNA sequence: TGCGCCAGCAGTGAGTCGGGCAGGGCCCACGAGCAGTACTTC.

This clonotype was found a few times. The V and J genes are TRBV19 and TRBJ1-3; possible D gene TRBD1, 6 bases. Germline V gene lookup returns CDR1 LNHDA and CDR2 SQIVND (reference sequence). The length of the CDR3 is 15 residues. Trimming removed 6 bases at V and 4 bases at J, with 16 bases between. The CDR3 loop is CASRATGQGGNTIYF. The CDR3, as DNA: TGTGCCAGTAGGGCCACCGGGCAGGGGGGAAACACCATATATTTT. The variable domain in full, with the rest retrieved from reference TRBV19 and TRBJ1-3, is DGGITQSPKYLFRKEGQNVTLSCEQNLNHDAMYWYRQDPGQGLRLIYYSQIVNDFQKGDIAEGYSVSREKKESFPLTVTSAQKNPTAFYLCASRATGQGGNTIYFGEGSWLTVV.

V gene TRBV19 combines with J gene TRBJ2-5; no reliable D call. The DNA end is a closer match to TRBJ2-1, so the J assignment may be wrong. Germline-derived CDR1 and CDR2 are LNHDA and SQIVND (reference sequence). CDR3 length: 13 amino acids. CDR3 DNA sequence: TGTGCCAGTGCACCCTTAGGCGGCCATGAGCAGTTCTTC. This sequence encodes CASAPLGGHEQFF.

This clonotype was seen a handful of times. One end of the junction varies from germline; a read error may be responsible. V is TRBV7-2 and J is TRBJ2-5; 8 bases are shared with TRBD2. Germline CDR1 reads SGHTA; CDR2 reads FQGNSA. The CDR3 is 16 residues long. The CDR3 DNA reads as TGTGCCAGCAGCTCCCTGGCGGGGGGCCCTCAAGAGGCCCAGTACTTC. The encoded protein is CASSSLAGGPQEAQYF. The variable domain in full, with the rest retrieved from reference TRBV7-2 and TRBJ2-5, is GAGVSQSPSNKVTEKGKDVELRCDPISGHTALYWYRQSLGQGLEFLIYFQGNSAPDKSGLPSDRFSAERTGGSVSTLTIQRTQQEDSAVYLCASSSLAGGPQEAQYFGPGTRLLVL.

The chain carries TRBV6-2 or TRBV6-3 and TRBJ1-2; D may be TRBD1 (5 bases). The germline gives CDR1 MNHEY, CDR2 SVGEGT. The CDR3 has 14 residues. Between the trimmed V and J ends, which lost 5 bases and 8 bases, there was a span of 18 bases. The CDR3 nucleotides are TGTGCCAGCAGTCTGAGGGACTCCGCGGGGGGCTACACCTTC. This encodes CASSLRDSAGGYTF.

Ten or more counts support this clonotype. CDR3 DNA: TGTGCCATCCGGGGCGAGGGAGGCTATGGCTACACCTTC. Amino acid sequence: CAIRGEGGYGYTF. This chain connects TRBV10-3 to TRBJ1-2, with D possibly TRBD1 on 5 matching bases. Germline values: CDR1 ENHRY, CDR2 SYGVKD. Trimming took 8 bases from V and 4 from J, leaving 14 bases between them. The CDR3 spans 13 residues.

This rearrangement joins TRBV7-9 to TRBJ1-3; tentative D call: TRBD1 (6 bases). V lost 4 bases to trimming and J lost 5 bases, with 21 bases between them. Germline V CDR1 and CDR2: SEHNR, FQNEAQ (reference sequence). The CDR3 contains 17 residues. CDR3 protein: CASSSLGRDKGRNTIYF. As DNA, the CDR3 is TGTGCCAGCAGCTCTCTGGGCCGGGACAAGGGGAGAAACACCATATATTTT. The variable domain in full, with the rest retrieved from reference TRBV7-9 and TRBJ1-3, is DTGVSQNPRHKITKRGQNVTFRCDPISEHNRLYWYRQTLGQGPEFLTYFQNEAQLEKSRLLSDRFSAERPKGSFSTLEIQRTEQGDSAMYLCASSSLGRDKGRNTIYFGEGSWLTVV.

The table lists this clonotype with many counts. The chain has TRBV29-1 and TRBJ2-7, with D tentatively TRBD2 (6 bases). V was shortened by 7 bases and J by 0 bases, with 10 bases between the two germline ends. The CDR3 has 12 amino acids. Germline assignment: CDR1 SQVTM and CDR2 ANQGSEA. The CDR3 sequence is CSAVRDSYEQYF. The CDR3 region has the DNA TGCAGCGCCGTGCGGGACTCCTACGAGCAGTACTTC.

This sequence joins TRBV2 and TRBJ1-4, with 7 bases fitting TRBD1. Germline CDR1 is SNHLY and CDR2 is FYNNEI. The CDR3 runs to 15 residues. After removal of 5 bases from V and 7 bases from J, the junction contained 10 bases not matched to a gene. CDR3 sequence: CASSSQGVGVEKLFF. In DNA, the CDR3 is TGTGCCAGCAGTTCCCAGGGGGTCGGGGTTGAAAAACTGTTTTTT.

The rearrangement joins TRBV20-1 to TRBJ2-7; 16 bases agree with TRBD2. The CDR3 runs 15 residues. CDR1 is DFQATT, CDR2 SNEGSKA, per germline (reference sequence). Losses at the gene ends were 6 bases for V and 7 bases for J; bases not matched to a gene: 9. Here the CDR3 reads CSARGTSGGAWEQYF. Written as DNA, the CDR3 is TGCAGTGCCCGTGGGACTAGCGGGGGGGCTTGGGAGCAGTACTTC.

This clonotype was seen more than once but under ten times. The chain combines TRBV19 with TRBJ2-7; tentative D call: TRBD1 (6 bases). Germline V gives CDR1 LNHDA, CDR2 SQIVND (reference sequence). The ends were cut back, 1 base at V and 2 bases at J, with 18 bases in the middle. This CDR3 spans 17 amino acids. The CDR3 DNA follows: TGTGCCAGTAGTATAGGTCGTTGGAGAACAGGGACCTACGAGCAGTACTTC. It translates to CASSIGRWRTGTYEQYF.

The rearrangement uses TRBV25-1 and TRBJ2-1; D tentatively reads TRBD1 or TRBD2 (5 bases each). Trimming took 7 bases from V and 4 from J, leaving 20 bases between them. Germline lookup yields CDR1 MGHDK and CDR2 SYGVNS. The CDR3 is 16 amino acids. Written as DNA, the CDR3 is TGTGCCAGCAAGGAGAGGGGCTCGGGCTTATACAATGAGCAGTTCTTC. This encodes CASKERGSGLYNEQFF.

This clonotype was picked up a small number of times. V is TRBV20-1 and J is TRBJ2-2; no firm D call. Germline V CDR1 and CDR2: DFQATT, SNEGSKA (reference sequence). V was shortened by 0 bases and J by 6 bases, with 17 bases between the two germline ends. The CDR3 runs 16 residues. The CDR3 sequence: CSARDGVGIVAGELFF. The DNA of the CDR3 is TGCAGTGCTAGAGATGGGGTGGGGATAGTCGCCGGGGAGCTGTTTTTT.

This clonotype was observed a handful of times. The gene calls are TRBV20-1 and TRBJ2-2, with D maybe TRBD1 (6 bases). The CDR3 contains 12 residues. Trimming pared 4 bases from V and 8 bases from J, leaving 11 bases between. Germline V gene sequence: CDR1 DFQATT, CDR2 SNEGSKA (reference sequence). CDR3 nucleotides: TGCAGTGCTAAGGACAGTACGGGGGAGCTGTTTTTT. It translates to CSAKDSTGELFF.

The chain links TRBV20-1 to TRBJ2-3, with 9 bases identical to TRBD2. CDR3 length: 14 residues. CDR1 DFQATT and CDR2 SNEGSKA come from the germline V gene (reference sequence). J lost 2 bases, V lost 6 bases, and 6 bases had no gene match. The CDR3 protein is CSAAREGITDTQYF. The CDR3 DNA reads as TGCAGTGCGGCGCGGGAGGGGATCACAGATACGCAGTATTTT.

Points on this clonotype: This sequence may be a read error, since a much larger clone differs from it by one base. The chain recombines TRBV6-1 with TRBJ1-2; D is unclear. V was pared by 11 bases and J by 0 bases, with 13 bases between. There are 13 residues in the CDR3. CDR1 is MNHNS and CDR2 is SASEGT in the germline V gene. The CDR3 nucleotides read TGTGCCGGCATTGTGACCGCTAACTATGGCTACACCTTC. Encoded protein: CAGIVTANYGYTF.

This clonotype was recorded at least ten times. The chain carries TRBV7-9 and TRBJ1-2; tentatively, D is TRBD1 (6 bases). Trimming stripped 3 bases from V and 7 bases from J, with 15 bases between. Germline lookup yields CDR1 SEHNR and CDR2 FQNEAQ (reference sequence). This CDR3 is built from 14 residues. For the CDR3, the DNA is TGTGCCAGCAGCTTTTCGGGGACATTAGGTGGCTACACCTTC. This codes for CASSFSGTLGGYTF.

The chain recombines TRBV10-3 with TRBJ1-4; tentatively, D is TRBD1 (6 bases). The CDR3 covers 18 residues. Trimming removed 11 bases from V and 5 bases from J, with 30 bases in between. The germline V gene has CDR1 ENHRY and CDR2 SYGVKD. Here the CDR3 DNA reads TGTGCCGGCAGCCAAGAAAGTGTGAAGGACAGACAGAATGAAAAACTGTTTTTT. This sequence encodes CAGSQESVKDRQNEKLFF.

This clonotype was recorded at least ten times. This rearrangement joins TRBV29-1 to TRBJ2-5, with D unclear. This CDR3 spans 11 amino acids. Germline CDR1 SQVTM, CDR2 ANQGSEA. V dropped 3 bases and J dropped 5 bases, with 7 bases sitting between them. The CDR3 nucleotides are TGCAGCGTTGACGACGGGGAGACCCAGTACTTC. Amino acid sequence: CSVDDGETQYF.

Comments on this clonotype: This may stem from a read error, because a much larger clone lies one nucleotide away. The chain combines TRBV19 with TRBJ1-4; weak D call: TRBD1 (6 bases). Germline V gene sequence: CDR1 LNHDA, CDR2 SQIVND (reference sequence). The CDR3 contains 15 residues. CDR3 protein: CASRPTGQTNEKPFF. For the CDR3, the DNA is TGTGCCAGTAGGCCAACCGGACAGACAAATGAAAAACCGTTTTTT. The full variable domain, its missing parts supplied by reference TRBV19 and TRBJ1-4, is DGGITQSPKYLFRKEGQNVTLSCEQNLNHDAMYWYRQDPGQGLRLIYYSQIVNDFQKGDIAEGYSVSREKKESFPLTVTSAQKNPTAFYLCASRPTGQTNEKPFFGSGTQLSVL.

This clonotype occurred a few times. The chain recombines TRBV6-1 with TRBJ1-3; tentative D call: TRBD1 (5 bases). The V gene lost 5 bases and the J gene lost 2 bases, with 16 bases spanning the gap. In germline, CDR1 is MNHNS, CDR2 SASEGT. The CDR3 contains 16 residues. In DNA, the CDR3 is TGTGCCAGCAGTTACTCCCTACAGGCTACTGGAAACACCATATATTTT. The encoded protein is CASSYSLQATGNTIYF.

Concerning this clonotype: At one end, the junction sequence differs from germline, possibly due to a read error. The J gene is TRBJ2-7, the V gene TRBV11-3; D is unresolved. CDR1 and CDR2 from the germline V gene are SGHNT and YENEEA. This CDR3 is built from 15 residues. CDR3 residues: CASGFSGGPIYEQYF. The CDR3 coding sequence is TGTGCCAGCGGCTTTTCGGGTGGCCCCATCTACGAGCAGTACTTC.

As concerns this clonotype: One base away lies a much larger clone, so this may be a sequencing read error. V gene TRBV7-2 combines with J gene TRBJ1-2; D gene ambiguous. The V end was cut by 5 bases, the J end by 6 bases, with 13 bases between. Germline values: CDR1 SGHTA, CDR2 FQGNSA. CDR3 length equals 13 residues. Here the CDR3 DNA reads TGTGCCAGCAGCCTTACAGAGGGCCATGGCTACACCTTC. Its protein product is CASSLTEGHGYTF. Drawing the rest from reference TRBV7-2 and TRBJ1-2, the complete variable domain is GAGVSQSPSNKVTEKGKDVELRCDPISGHTALYWYRQSLGQGLEFLIYFQGNSAPDKSGLPSDRFSAERTGGSVSTLTIQRTQQEDSAVYLCASSLTEGHGYTFGSGTRLTVV.